What follows is one TCR beta chain and its context. TCRdb recomputed calls from the RACE reads with MiXCR, one row per CDR3 protein. Of some 81,000 distinct CDR3 sequences in the sample, over 6% are singletons; the top ten hold roughly 1.6%. CDR3 length: 12 amino acids. Trimming removed 7 bases at V and 7 bases at J, with 13 bases between. This sample's time point: patch test 1, 2 weeks after DPC sensitization. As for treatment: therapeutic diphenylcyclopropenone sensitization with weekly scalp DPC. The data are from a study of human T cells and chemical hapten exposure. V is TRBV12-3 or TRBV12-4 and J is TRBJ1-2; tentatively, D is TRBD1 (6 bases). The sample in question was whole blood, obtained in connection with sensitization to the hapten diphenylcyclopropenone (DPC). This receptor was taken from a woman younger than 45 with alopecia areata. Some clones in this sample may be carry-over from other donors' samples. CDR3 region: CASTLGAFGYTF. DNA for the CDR3: TGTGCCAGCACTTTGGGGGCGTTTGGCTACACCTTC.